This T cell receptor beta chain was observed in a study of tumor-infiltrating lymphocytes in localized non-small cell lung cancer. Study details: From each patient, both tumor and uninvolved lung, non-adjacent to tumor, were sampled.

Sequencing used immunoSEQ multiplex PCR; TCRdb keeps in-frame clones, though not all of them. The sample comprises some 5,200 clones, roughly 66% of which are singletons, and 11% to 15% rests with the top ten. Concerning this clone itself: Its antigen is still unknown.

V shed 7 bases and J shed 2 bases, with 11 bases lying between them. This CDR3 has 12 residues. Per germline, CDR1 GTSNPN and CDR2 SVGIG (reference sequence). Study-wide results and caveats: TCR sequencing covered a subset of patients with enough tissue. Tumors had more T cell infiltration than uninvolved lung, per TCRbeta sequencing and CD3 counts.

The receptor was derived from a human donor with non-small cell lung cancer. The sequenced sample consisted of uninvolved lung tissue not adjacent to the tumor. The J gene is TRBJ1-1, the V gene TRBV30, with D tentatively TRBD1 (6 bases). CDR3 loop: CAFRGSNTEAFF. CDR3 bases: TGTGCCTTCAGGGGAAGTAACACTGAAGCTTTCTTT.